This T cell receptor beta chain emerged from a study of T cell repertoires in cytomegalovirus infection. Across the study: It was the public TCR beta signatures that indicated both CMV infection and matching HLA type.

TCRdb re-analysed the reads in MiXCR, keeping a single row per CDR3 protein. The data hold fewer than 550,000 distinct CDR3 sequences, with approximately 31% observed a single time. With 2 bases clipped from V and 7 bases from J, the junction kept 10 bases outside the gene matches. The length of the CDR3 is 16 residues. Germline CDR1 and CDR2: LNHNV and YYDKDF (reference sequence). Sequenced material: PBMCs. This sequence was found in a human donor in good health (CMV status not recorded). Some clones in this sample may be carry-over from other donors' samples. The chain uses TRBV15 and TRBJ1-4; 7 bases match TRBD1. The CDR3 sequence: CATSRRQGDSSEKLFF. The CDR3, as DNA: TGTGCCACCAGCAGAAGACAGGGCGATTCGAGTGAAAAACTGTTTTTT.